The sequence of this T cell receptor (beta chain) was determined in a study of OX40 agonist ivuxolimab in advanced cancers. Study summary: Three individuals attained partial responses, comprising one hepatocellular carcinoma case and two cutaneous melanoma cases. Study-wide results and limits: Dose levels from 0.1 to 3.0 mg/kg saw CD4+ and CD8+ blood T cells expand clonally by week 6.

Sequencing was performed with immunoSEQ multiplex PCR; in TCRdb, only in-frame clones are kept and a portion is missing. The sample has tens of thousands of clones; around 84% are singletons. V was trimmed by 4 bases and J by 10 bases, leaving 8 bases between them. This CDR3 has 12 amino acids. Germline V lookup: CDR1 LNHDA, CDR2 SQIVND (reference sequence). On this clone: No antigen is known for it.

The chain combines TRBV19 with TRBJ1-6; no clear D. This sequence originates from an adult with an advanced solid tumor such as melanoma, head and neck, liver or kidney cancer. This material consisted of CD4+ or CD8+ T cells sorted from blood, taken in a trial of the OX40 agonist ivuxolimab. The CDR3 DNA reads TGTGCCAGTAGTACAGGCAACTCACCCCTCCACTTT. Encoded protein: CASSTGNSPLHF.